At least ten counts were recorded for the clone carrying this T cell receptor (beta chain). The target antigen is unknown. The sample originates from a study of identical twins. Study observations and caveats: One should note that invariant MAIT and iNKT cells could partly confound zero-insertion analyses.

CDR1 and CDR2 from the germline V gene are SGHRS and YFSETQ. Trimming cost V 4 bases and J 2 bases; bases outside gene matches: 8. The CDR3 consists of 15 residues. Each CDR3 protein is one row after TCRdb ran MiXCR on the 5' RACE reads. This sample has hundreds of thousands of distinct CDR3 sequences; around 20% occur once, and the top ten carry about 0.48%. The sample was also reused in another study, on yellow fever vaccine responses in identical twins.

V is TRBV5-1 and J is TRBJ1-2; 7 bases agree with TRBD1. This sequence originates from a woman aged 18-35 years in good health. Sequenced: CD4+ T cells sorted from blood. CDR3 amino acids: CASSLTGVGNYGYTF. In DNA form, the CDR3 reads TGCGCCAGCAGCCTCACAGGGGTTGGGAACTATGGCTACACCTTC.